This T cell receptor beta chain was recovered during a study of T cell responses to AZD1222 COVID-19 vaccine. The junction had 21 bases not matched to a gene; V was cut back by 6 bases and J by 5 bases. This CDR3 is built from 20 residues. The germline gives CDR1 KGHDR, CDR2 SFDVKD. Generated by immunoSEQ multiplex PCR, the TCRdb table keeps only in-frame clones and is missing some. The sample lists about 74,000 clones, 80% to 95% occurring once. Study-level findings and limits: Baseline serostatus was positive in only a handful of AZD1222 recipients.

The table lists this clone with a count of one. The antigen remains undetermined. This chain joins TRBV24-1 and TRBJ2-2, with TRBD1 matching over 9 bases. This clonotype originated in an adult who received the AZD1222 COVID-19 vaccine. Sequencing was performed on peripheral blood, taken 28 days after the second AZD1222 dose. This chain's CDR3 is CATSWESTWTGTGPTGELFF. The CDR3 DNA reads TGTGCCACCAGTTGGGAGTCCACGTGGACAGGGACAGGGCCAACCGGGGAGCTGTTTTTT.